The clone carrying this T cell receptor (beta chain) was observed once. The entry originates in a study of CD4+ T cells in melanoma. Trimming took 5 bases from V and 4 from J, leaving 17 bases between them. The CDR3 totals 15 residues. Germline assignment: CDR1 MDHEN and CDR2 SYDVKM. Profiling relied on immunoSEQ multiplex PCR, and the TCRdb table lists in-frame clones only, not all of them. This table has 8,000 to 10,000 clones, 60% to 75% appearing once. The chain combines TRBV28 with TRBJ1-2, with TRBD1 as a possible D gene (5 bases). The sequence derives from a human donor with melanoma. Sequenced material: cells from a culture (not recorded whether cultured in vitro). CDR3 residues: CASSPGTVSTYGYTF. The DNA for the CDR3 is TGTGCCAGCAGTCCTGGGACGGTTTCTACCTATGGCTACACCTTC.